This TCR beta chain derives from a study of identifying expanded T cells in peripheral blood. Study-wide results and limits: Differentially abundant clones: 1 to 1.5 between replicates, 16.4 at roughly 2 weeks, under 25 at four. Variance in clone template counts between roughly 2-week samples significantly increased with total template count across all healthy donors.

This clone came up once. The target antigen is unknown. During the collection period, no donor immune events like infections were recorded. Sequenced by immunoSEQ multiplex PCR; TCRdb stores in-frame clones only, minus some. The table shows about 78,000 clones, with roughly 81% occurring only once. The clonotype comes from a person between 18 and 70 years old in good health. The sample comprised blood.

The CDR3, as DNA: TGTGCCAGCAGCCACAAACTCACTCGTCCCCTAAGTTTCACCGGGGAGCTGTTTTTT. The encoded protein is CASSHKLTRPLSFTGELFF. The chain has TRBV13 and TRBJ2-2; D remains unclear. The CDR3 length is 19 residues. V was clipped by 5 bases and J by 4 bases, with 26 bases between them. CDR1 and CDR2 (germline): PRHDT, FYEKMQ (reference sequence).